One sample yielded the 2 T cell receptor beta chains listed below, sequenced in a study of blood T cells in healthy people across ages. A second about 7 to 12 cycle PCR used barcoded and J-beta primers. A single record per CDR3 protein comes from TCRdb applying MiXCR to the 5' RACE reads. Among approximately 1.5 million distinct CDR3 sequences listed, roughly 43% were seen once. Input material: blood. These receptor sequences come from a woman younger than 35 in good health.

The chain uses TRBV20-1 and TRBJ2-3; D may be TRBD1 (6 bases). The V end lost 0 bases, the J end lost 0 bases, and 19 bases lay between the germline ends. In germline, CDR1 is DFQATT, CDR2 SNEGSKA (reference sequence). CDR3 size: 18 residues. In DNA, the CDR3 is TGCAGTGCTAGAGATCCCCTTCTACAGGGATTTAGCACAGATACGCAGTATTTT. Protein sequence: CSARDPLLQGFSTDTQYF.

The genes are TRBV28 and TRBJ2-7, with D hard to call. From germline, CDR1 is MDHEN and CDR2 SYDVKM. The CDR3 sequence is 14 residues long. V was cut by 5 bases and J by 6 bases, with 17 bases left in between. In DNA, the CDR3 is TGTGCCAGCAGTGTAAGTGGAGTTAGACCCGAGCAGTACTTC. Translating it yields CASSVSGVRPEQYF. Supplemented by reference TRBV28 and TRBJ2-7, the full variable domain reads DVKVTQSSRYLVKRTGEKVFLECVQDMDHENMFWYRQDPGLGLRLIYFSYDVKMKEKGDIPEGYSVSREKKERFSLILESASTNQTSMYLCASSVSGVRPEQYFGPGTRLTVT.